One sample yielded the 21 T cell receptor beta chains listed below, sequenced in a study of T cell clones after liver transplantation. Some clones are missing from TCRdb's copy, which holds only in-frame ones; the method was immunoSEQ multiplex PCR. The data show roughly 120,000 clones, with 90% seen just once and approximately 0.84% held by the top ten. Here the sequenced sample was CD4+ T cells from blood, taken 12 months after liver transplant. The receptors stem from a human patient who received a liver transplant. Some of the T cells might come from the graft donor.

The J gene is TRBJ2-7, the V gene TRBV19; D is undetermined. V shed 4 bases and J shed 5 bases, with 12 bases lying between them. The germline V gene has CDR1 LNHDA and CDR2 SQIVND (reference sequence). The CDR3 sequence is 13 residues long. CDR3 coding DNA: TGTGCCAGTAGTACAGACACAGTGAACGAGCAGTACTTC. It codes for CASSTDTVNEQYF. Based on the CDR3 plus reference TRBV19 and TRBJ2-7, the full variable domain is DGGITQSPKYLFRKEGQNVTLSCEQNLNHDAMYWYRQDPGQGLRLIYYSQIVNDFQKGDIAEGYSVSREKKESFPLTVTSAQKNPTAFYLCASSTDTVNEQYFGPGTRLTVT.

This clone has only one observation. V gene TRBV5-1 combines with J gene TRBJ2-5; 9 bases align to TRBD1. Germline V gives CDR1 SGHRS, CDR2 YFSETQ. The CDR3 spans 14 residues. V dropped 0 bases and J dropped 5; count of bases not matched to a gene: 2. The CDR3 nucleotides are TGCGCCAGCAGCTTGGGACAGGGGGTGGAGACCCAGTACTTC. This encodes CASSLGQGVETQYF. The full variable domain, in which reference TRBV5-1 and TRBJ2-5 provide the parts outside the CDR3, is KAGVTQTPRYLIKTRGQQVTLSCSPISGHRSVSWYQQTPGQGLQFLFEYFSETQRNKGNFPGRFSGRQFSNSRSEMNVSTLELGDSALYLCASSLGQGVETQYFGPGTRLLVL.

J is TRBJ2-3 and V is TRBV7-9; D is possibly TRBD2 (6 bases). V dropped 3 bases and J dropped 4 bases, with 11 bases sitting between them. In germline, CDR1 is SEHNR, CDR2 FQNEAQ (reference sequence). The CDR3 runs 14 residues. CDR3 in DNA: TGTGCCAGCAGCTTCGGGGGACGCCCAGATACGCAGTATTTT. Encoded protein: CASSFGGRPDTQYF.

This chain connects TRBV15 to TRBJ2-7; 10 nucleotides match TRBD2. The CDR3 consists of 14 residues. Germline values: CDR1 LNHNV, CDR2 YYDKDF (reference sequence). Trimming removed 0 bases from V and 9 bases from J; junction bases left unmatched: 5. In DNA form, the CDR3 reads TGTGCCACCAGCAGAGATCGTGGACTAGCGGTGCAGTACTTC. It yields the protein CATSRDRGLAVQYF. The whole variable domain, filled in from reference TRBV15 and TRBJ2-7, reads DAMVIQNPRYQVTQFGKPVTLSCSQTLNHNVMYWYQQKSSQAPKLLFHYYDKDFNNEADTPDNFQSRRPNTSFCFLDIRSPGLGDTAMYLCATSRDRGLAVQYFGPGTRLTVT.

This sequence joins TRBV28 and TRBJ1-5; D call uncertain. The V end was cut by 2 bases, the J end by 4 bases, with 15 bases between. CDR1 and CDR2 from the germline V gene are MDHEN and SYDVKM. This CDR3 spans 16 amino acids. This CDR3 reads CASSLQFGGSNQPQHF. DNA for the CDR3: TGTGCCAGCAGTTTACAGTTTGGTGGGTCTAATCAGCCCCAGCATTTT.

This clone was observed a handful of times. The CDR3, as DNA: TGTGCCAGTAATCTCCCCCAGGGCAATCAGCCCCAGCATTTT. This sequence encodes CASNLPQGNQPQHF. The chain recombines TRBV19 with TRBJ1-5; D ambiguous. Trimming took 7 bases from V and 2 from J, leaving 12 bases between them. The CDR3 totals 14 residues. Germline assignment: CDR1 LNHDA and CDR2 SQIVND (reference sequence).

A word on this clone: Other DNA sequences in the same sample also yield this CDR3. This rearrangement joins TRBV4-2 to TRBJ2-3; D ambiguous. This CDR3 spans 16 amino acids. Trimming took 4 bases from V and 0 from J, leaving 14 bases between them. Germline values: CDR1 LGHNA, CDR2 YNFKEQ. The CDR3 region is CASSPLAVGSTDTQYF. Here the CDR3 DNA reads TGTGCCAGCAGCCCGCTTGCGGTGGGAAGCACAGATACGCAGTATTTT.

Only a few counts were recorded for this clone. V and J are TRBV28 and TRBJ2-7; the D is unclear. This CDR3 comprises 13 residues. The V gene's germline CDR1 is MDHEN and CDR2 SYDVKM. V gave up 3 bases and J gave up 6 bases, with 12 bases separating them. The CDR3 protein is CASSFPRRLEQYF. The CDR3 DNA is TGTGCCAGCAGTTTCCCCAGGAGACTCGAGCAGTACTTC.

This chain joins TRBV7-8 and TRBJ2-1; D may be TRBD1 (6 bases). The CDR3 spans 13 residues. V was clipped by 1 base and J by 6 bases, with 7 bases between them. CDR1 SGHVS and CDR2 FQNEAQ come from the germline V gene. The CDR3 sequence: CASSLGGPNEQFF. The CDR3 DNA is TGTGCCAGCAGCTTAGGGGGGCCCAATGAGCAGTTCTTC. The full variable domain, its missing parts supplied by reference TRBV7-8 and TRBJ2-1, is GAGVSQSPRYKVAKRGQDVALRCDPISGHVSLFWYQQALGQGPEFLTYFQNEAQLDKSGLPSDRFFAERPEGSVSTLKIQRTQQEDSAVYLCASSLGGPNEQFFGPGTRLTVL.

This chain uses TRBV19 with TRBJ2-5, with 9 bases that match TRBD1. The V gene's germline CDR1 is LNHDA and CDR2 SQIVND (reference sequence). This CDR3 spans 14 amino acids. V was pared by 6 bases and J by 1 base, with 3 bases of the junction left unmatched. The CDR3 DNA reads TGTGCCAGTAGACAGGGGGCTCGCCAAGAGACCCAGTACTTC. It translates to CASRQGARQETQYF. Supplemented by reference TRBV19 and TRBJ2-5, the full variable domain reads DGGITQSPKYLFRKEGQNVTLSCEQNLNHDAMYWYRQDPGQGLRLIYYSQIVNDFQKGDIAEGYSVSREKKESFPLTVTSAQKNPTAFYLCASRQGARQETQYFGPGTRLLVL.

The rearrangement links TRBV5-1 to TRBJ2-4; D possibly corresponds to TRBD2 (6 bases). Germline V CDR1 and CDR2: SGHRS, YFSETQ. The CDR3 contains 13 residues. Between the trimmed V and J ends, which lost 0 bases and 7 bases, there was a span of 8 bases. CDR3 coding DNA: TGCGCCAGCAGCTTGGGCGGGATGAACATTCAGTACTTC. Protein product: CASSLGGMNIQYF. Complete variable domain (other parts from reference TRBV5-1 and TRBJ2-4): KAGVTQTPRYLIKTRGQQVTLSCSPISGHRSVSWYQQTPGQGLQFLFEYFSETQRNKGNFPGRFSGRQFSNSRSEMNVSTLELGDSALYLCASSLGGMNIQYFGAGTRLSVL.

V usage is TRBV19 and J usage is TRBJ1-3; the D is unclear. Germline assignment: CDR1 LNHDA and CDR2 SQIVND (reference sequence). This CDR3 spans 14 amino acids. The ends were cut back, 5 bases at V and 4 bases at J, with 12 bases in the middle. Here the CDR3 DNA reads TGTGCCAGTAGTCCCCTCGGGGTAGGAAACACCATATATTTT. It specifies CASSPLGVGNTIYF.

The chain links TRBV29-1 to TRBJ2-3; D may correspond to TRBD1 or TRBD2 (6 bases each). V was clipped by 7 bases and J by 1 base, with 9 bases between them. CDR3 length: 12 amino acids. CDR1 is SQVTM and CDR2 is ANQGSEA in the germline V gene. The CDR3 coding sequence is TGCAGCGCCGGGGGCGGCACAGATACGCAGTATTTT. Amino acid sequence: CSAGGGTDTQYF.

This clone came up once. The chain has TRBV5-1 and TRBJ2-3, with 15 bases matching TRBD2. The CDR3 totals 18 residues. V lost 4 bases and J lost 0; bases outside the gene matches: 6. Germline loops: CDR1 SGHRS, CDR2 YFSETQ. The CDR3 bases are TGCGCCAGCAGCCCTGGACTAGCGGGAGGGCCTAGCACAGATACGCAGTATTTT. Translation gives CASSPGLAGGPSTDTQYF.

This clone was observed once. The chain has TRBV7-3 and TRBJ2-4; unclear D gene. CDR1 and CDR2 from the germline V gene are SGHTA and FQGTGA. The V and J ends lost 3 bases and 1 base respectively, with 4 bases between them. The CDR3 runs to 13 residues. CDR3 DNA sequence: TGTGCCAGCAGCTTGGACGCCAAAAACATTCAGTACTTC. Translated: CASSLDAKNIQYF.

The genes are TRBV5-1 and TRBJ1-5, with D tentatively TRBD1 (6 bases). Trimming took 4 bases from V and 2 from J, leaving 10 bases between them. The germline gives CDR1 SGHRS, CDR2 YFSETQ. This CDR3 has 14 residues. CDR3 in DNA: TGCGCCAGCAGCCCCAGGGGTGGCAATCAGCCCCAGCATTTT. Residues: CASSPRGGNQPQHF.

The chain joins TRBV27 to TRBJ1-4; a weak D match, TRBD1 (5 bases). The CDR3 extends over 18 amino acids. Germline assignment: CDR1 MNHEY and CDR2 SMNVEV (reference sequence). V lost 3 bases and J lost 4, with 21 bases in between. CDR3 loop: CASSFGGMTPGYNEKLFF. CDR3 nucleotide sequence: TGTGCCAGCAGTTTTGGGGGGATGACTCCAGGTTATAATGAAAAACTGTTTTTT.

V is TRBV5-1 and J is TRBJ1-3; maybe TRBD1 (5 bases). In germline, CDR1 is SGHRS, CDR2 YFSETQ. The CDR3 is 16 amino acids. Trimming shortened V by 3 bases and J by 0 bases, and 13 bases separated the two germline ends. The CDR3 sequence is CASSSVGASSGNTIYF. The CDR3 DNA reads TGCGCCAGCAGCTCGGTAGGGGCGTCCTCTGGAAACACCATATATTTT.

The chain recombines TRBV6-5 with TRBJ1-1; D is undetermined. V dropped 5 bases and J dropped 5 bases, with 12 bases sitting between them. The CDR3 has 13 residues. CDR1 and CDR2 from the germline V gene are MNHEY and SVGAGI. The CDR3 coding sequence is TGTGCCAGCAGTACCCGGACGGGGACTGAAGCTTTCTTT. Translating gives CASSTRTGTEAFF.

The chain employs TRBV29-1 and TRBJ2-2; 9 nucleotides align to TRBD2. CDR1 SQVTM and CDR2 ANQGSEA come from the germline V gene. V dropped 8 bases and J dropped 1; count of bases not matched to a gene: 5. The CDR3 runs 14 residues. The DNA of the CDR3 is TGCAGCACGGGACTAGCTGGGAACACCGGGGAGCTGTTTTTT. Its translation is CSTGLAGNTGELFF.

The V gene is TRBV2, the J gene TRBJ1-1; D is unclear. This CDR3 contains 13 residues. The germline V gene encodes CDR1 SNHLY and CDR2 FYNNEI. The V and J ends lost 7 bases and 5 bases respectively, with 14 bases between them. The chain's CDR3 is CASMEGVETEAFF. CDR3 in DNA: TGTGCCAGCATGGAGGGTGTTGAAACTGAAGCTTTCTTT.